The 3 T cell receptor beta chains below all came from one sample that was sequenced in a study of T-cell reconstitution after alpha-beta-depleted transplantation in children. Unique molecular identifiers were incorporated when the TCRbeta library was constructed. TCRdb reprocessed the PCR reads with MiXCR, giving one entry per CDR3 protein. The sample shows 170,000 or so distinct CDR3 sequences, over 5.5% of them seen only once. The specimen was PBMCs from the stem cell graft donor, collected from the stem cell graft. These receptors were collected from a human donor who donated a stem cell graft to a child with Wiskott-Aldrich syndrome.

This clonotype has at least ten counts. The rearrangement joins TRBV12-3 or TRBV12-4 to TRBJ2-1; a possible D gene is TRBD2 (5 bases). V was clipped by 4 bases and J by 2 bases, with 15 bases between them. There are 16 residues in the CDR3. The chain's CDR3 is CASSSPPRGPYNEQFF. In nucleotides, the CDR3 is TGTGCCAGCAGTTCACCTCCCCGCGGGCCCTACAATGAGCAGTTCTTC.

Only a few counts were recorded for this clonotype. This chain links TRBV5-1 with TRBJ2-1, with 7 bases aligning to TRBD2. The CDR3 sequence is 14 residues long. J gave up 10 bases and V 4 bases, and 11 bases lay outside the gene matches. The germline V gene encodes CDR1 SGHRS and CDR2 YFSETQ. This CDR3 reads CASSLSGGVTEQFF. CDR3 nucleotides: TGCGCCAGCAGCCTGTCTGGGGGGGTTACCGAGCAGTTCTTC.

The table lists this clonotype with many counts. The V gene is TRBV6-1, the J gene TRBJ1-6, with TRBD1 as a possible D gene (6 bases). V lost 1 base to trimming and J lost 8 bases, with 12 bases between them. From germline, CDR1 is MNHNS and CDR2 SASEGT. The CDR3 is 15 amino acids. CDR3 amino acids: CASSEDTEGDSPLHF. In DNA form, the CDR3 reads TGTGCCAGCAGTGAAGACACGGAGGGGGATTCACCCCTCCACTTT.